What follows are 18 T cell receptor beta chains derived from one specimen sequenced in a study of tumor-infiltrating lymphocytes in primary liver carcinoma. The approximately 17-32 mg bulk tissue piece was not sorted before simultaneous RNA and DNA extraction. Production of TCR beta cDNA used approximately 0.45 ug total RNA together with a constant-region primer. Three rounds of nested multiplex PCR with slightly modified ARM-PCR produced TCR beta libraries. A C-beta reverse primer and TRBV1-TRBV30 forward primers served in each of the first two PCR rounds, at about 10 cycles apiece. TCRdb fed the multiplex PCR reads into MiXCR, producing one record per CDR3 protein. The sample carries 44,000 or so distinct CDR3 sequences, 70% to 85% recorded once. Sequences were obtained from liver tumor tissue from sampling region 5. The subset: tumor region T5, tumor centre. The receptors stem from a man aged 40-49 years with primary liver carcinoma and hepatitis B virus infection.

On this clonotype: A much larger clone lies one base from this, so it may be a read error. This chain connects TRBV21-1 to TRBJ1-5. TRBV21-1 is flagged as a pseudogene. The CDR3 loop spans 14 amino acids. CDR3 in amino acids: CASIKFFSNQPQHF. CDR3 DNA sequence: TGTGCCAGCATCAAATTTTTTAGCAATCAGCCCCAGCATTTT.

This clonotype came up once. In this CDR3 the conserved last residue, phenylalanine or tryptophan, is missing, so a read error is likely. The V and J genes are TRBV11-1 and TRBJ2-3, with TRBD2 identical over 11 bases. The length of the CDR3 is 16 residues. Germline assignment: CDR1 SGHAT and CDR2 FQDESV (reference sequence). Unmatched junction bases numbered 11, after V lost 8 bases and J lost 4 bases. CDR3 region: CASGKGLAVSADTQYL. The CDR3 DNA reads TGTGCCAGCGGCAAGGGACTAGCGGTTAGCGCAGATACGCAGTATCTT.

Remarks on this clonotype: No conserved phenylalanine or tryptophan ends this CDR3, so it is likely a read error. The CDR3 DNA reads TGTGCCAGCAGCCCCTCGGGTGGTCTCCACAATGAGCAGTTCTCC. Protein: CASSPSGGLHNEQFS. The V call is TRBV5-4, the J call TRBJ2-1; no firm D call. This CDR3 comprises 15 residues. CDR1 is SGHNT, CDR2 YYREEE, per germline (reference sequence). V was trimmed by 4 bases and J by 5 bases, leaving 16 bases between them.

The CDR3 bases are TGTGCCAGCAGCCCGGGAGGGATTGAGGACTATGGCTACACCTTC. Protein product: CASSPGGIEDYGYTF. V is TRBV7-3 and J is TRBJ1-2; D call uncertain. The length of the CDR3 is 15 residues. Germline V CDR1 and CDR2: SGHTA, FQGTGA. The V end lost 5 bases, the J end lost 3 bases, and 16 bases lay between the germline ends.

This clonotype came up many times. In DNA form, the CDR3 reads TGTGCCAGCAGTGAAATCGGGACAGGGGGCTCTGGAGATACGCAGTATTTT. Protein: CASSEIGTGGSGDTQYF. V is TRBV6-1 and J is TRBJ2-3; 12 bases line up with TRBD1. The CDR3 consists of 17 residues. Germline V gene data show CDR1 as MNHNS and CDR2 as SASEGT. The V and J ends lost 2 bases and 5 bases, in that order; junction bases with no gene match: 8.

The sample holds a few counts of this clonotype. This could be a read error, since a much larger clone is one nucleotide away. V usage is TRBV5-6 and J usage is TRBJ2-1; TRBD2 is a possible D gene (5 bases). The V end was cut by 4 bases, the J end by 9 bases, with 11 bases between. In germline, CDR1 is SGHDT, CDR2 YYEEEE. The CDR3 has 12 amino acids. CDR3 protein: CASSRLGSEQFF. The CDR3 DNA is TGTGCCAGCAGCAGGCTAGGGAGTGAGCAGTTCTTC.

The V and J genes are TRBV28 and TRBJ2-3, with D possibly TRBD1 on 6 matching bases. Germline assignment: CDR1 MDHEN and CDR2 SYDVKM. The ends were cut back, 6 bases at V and 3 bases at J, with 13 bases in the middle. This CDR3 has 14 residues. The CDR3 here is CASSPQGSTDTQYF. Here the CDR3 DNA reads TGTGCCAGCAGCCCCCAGGGGTCAACAGATACGCAGTATTTT.

About this clonotype: Since no conserved phenylalanine or tryptophan closes the CDR3, a read error is the likely cause. The chain joins TRBV28 to TRBJ2-7; D possibly corresponds to TRBD2 (7 bases). This CDR3 is built from 15 residues. Germline CDR1 MDHEN, CDR2 SYDVKM. CDR3 in amino acids: CTSSLRGGWRDEQYL. The CDR3 DNA sequence: TGTACCAGCAGTTTAAGGGGGGGCTGGAGGGACGAGCAGTACCTC.

This clonotype occurred many times. The chain links TRBV5-4 to TRBJ2-3; 8 positions agree with TRBD1. Trimming removed 1 base from V and 2 bases from J; junction bases left unmatched: 6. In germline, CDR1 is SGHNT, CDR2 YYREEE (reference sequence). The CDR3 covers 16 residues. The chain's CDR3 is CASSLPTGGFTDTQYF. CDR3 DNA sequence: TGTGCCAGCAGCTTGCCCACAGGGGGGTTCACAGATACGCAGTATTTT.

The V call is TRBV15, the J call TRBJ2-4; D is tentatively TRBD1 or TRBD2 (5 bases each). The germline V gene has CDR1 LNHNV and CDR2 YYDKDF (reference sequence). V was trimmed by 4 bases and J by 0 bases, leaving 16 bases between them. The length of the CDR3 is 17 residues. The CDR3 bases are TGTGCCACCAGCACAGACTTCTCGGGGCTAGCCAAAAACATTCAGTACTTC. This encodes CATSTDFSGLAKNIQYF.

This clonotype was seen at least ten times. This rearrangement joins TRBV30 to TRBJ2-7; the D is unclear. Trimming cost V 2 bases and J 3 bases, with 8 bases left between them. This CDR3 contains 12 residues. Germline CDR1 reads GTSNPN; CDR2 reads SVGIG (reference sequence). DNA of the CDR3: TGTGCCTGGAGTAGAGGCAGCTACGAGCAGTACTTC. Residues: CAWSRGSYEQYF.

As concerns this clonotype: The junction does not match germline at one end; this may be a read error. The chain is built from TRBV4-1 and TRBJ2-7; 9 bases fit TRBD2. The CDR3 consists of 15 residues. Per germline, CDR1 MGHRA and CDR2 YSYEKL. Here the CDR3 DNA reads TGCGCCAGCGGCCCGCGGGCGGGAGGGCCATACGAGCAGCACTTC. This translates into CASGPRAGGPYEQHF.

The chain links TRBV28 to TRBJ2-2; D could derive from TRBD1 or TRBD2 (5 bases each). Per the germline V gene, CDR1 is MDHEN and CDR2 is SYDVKM. Trimming stripped 4 bases from V and 5 bases from J, with 17 bases between. The CDR3 runs 16 residues. The CDR3 spells CASSSPRGEGTGELFF. CDR3 nucleotide sequence: TGTGCCAGCAGTTCCCCTAGAGGGGAAGGGACCGGGGAGCTGTTTTTT. Together with reference TRBV28 and TRBJ2-2, the CDR3 gives the full variable domain: DVKVTQSSRYLVKRTGEKVFLECVQDMDHENMFWYRQDPGLGLRLIYFSYDVKMKEKGDIPEGYSVSREKKERFSLILESASTNQTSMYLCASSSPRGEGTGELFFGEGSRLTVL.

As concerns this clonotype: A read error may produce the germline difference seen at one junction end. The chain carries TRBV5-6 and TRBJ2-1, with D possibly called TRBD1 or TRBD2 (5 bases each). Looked up from germline, CDR1 is SGHDT and CDR2 is YYEEEE. The CDR3 contains 14 residues. The CDR3 here is CASRFGAVGNDQFF. CDR3 bases: TGTGCCAGCAGATTCGGGGCGGTGGGTAATGACCAGTTCTTC. Full variable domain (rest looked up from reference TRBV5-6 and TRBJ2-1): DAGVTQSPTHLIKTRGQQVTLRCSPKSGHDTVSWYQQALGQGPQFIFQYYEEEERQRGNFPDRFSGHQFPNYSSELNVNALLLGDSALYLCASRFGAVGNDQFFGPGTRLTVL.

This clonotype was found a few times. The rearrangement uses TRBV5-1 and TRBJ2-7; the match to TRBD1 covers 7 bases. Trimming at V came to 4 bases and at J to 2 bases, leaving 9 bases not matched to a gene. Germline loops: CDR1 SGHRS, CDR2 YFSETQ. The CDR3 runs 15 residues. In nucleotides, the CDR3 is TGCGCCAGCAGCCCCGCGACGGGACAGACCTACGAGCAGTACTTC. Protein sequence: CASSPATGQTYEQYF.

The rearrangement links TRBV7-9 to TRBJ2-7; TRBD2 might be the D (7 bases). V was pared by 5 bases and J by 2 bases, with 13 bases between. CDR3 size: 14 residues. CDR1 and CDR2 (germline): SEHNR, FQNEAQ (reference sequence). CDR3 nucleotide sequence: TGTGCCAGCAGCCGGGGGAGGGGGACCTACGAGCAGTACTTC. Its protein product is CASSRGRGTYEQYF.

Notes on this clonotype: One end of the junction is discordant with germline, which a read error may explain. This chain joins TRBV7-8 and TRBJ1-2; TRBD1 aligns across 9 bases. CDR1 and CDR2 (germline): SGHVS, FQNEAQ. This CDR3 comprises 15 residues. The CDR3 DNA reads TGTGGCAGCAGCCCTCGGACAGGGGTGATCTATGGCTACACTTTC. Amino acids: CGSSPRTGVIYGYTF.

The chain employs TRBV12-3 or TRBV12-4 and TRBJ1-2; D uncertain. The V end was cut by 3 bases, the J end by 6 bases, with 8 bases between. The CDR3 consists of 12 residues. CDR3 sequence: CASSLGGNGYTF. The CDR3 bases are TGTGCCAGCAGTTTGGGCGGGAATGGCTACACCTTC.